Listed below are T cell receptor beta chains from one sample, sequenced in a study of shared clonotypes between healthy human individuals. The method was immunoSEQ multiplex PCR; TCRdb's version includes in-frame clones alone and lacks a portion of them. The sample records about 1 million clones, around 76% being singletons. Input material: memory CD4+ T cells sorted from blood. The source of these receptors is a man aged 18 to 30 in good health. The CDR3 runs from the conserved cysteine through the conserved F or W. Each record gives: J gene, D gene, clone size, V gene, CDR3 DNA, CDR3 protein. The D gene is left open where the match is weak. Not all rows give a size; the values are once, few, many and, for expanded clones, a class.

J gene: TRBJ1-1; D gene: -; clone size: -; V gene: TRBV10-3; CDR3 DNA: TGTGCCATCAGTGAAGGGCAGATCAACACTGAAGCTTTCTTT; CDR3 protein: CAISEGQINTEAFF
J gene: TRBJ2-1; D gene: -; clone size: -; V gene: TRBV6-1; CDR3 DNA: TGTGCCAGCAGTGATCGGGGAAGAGGCAATGAGCAGTTCTTC; CDR3 protein: CASSDRGRGNEQFF
J gene: TRBJ1-4; D gene: -; clone size: -; V gene: TRBV4-1; CDR3 DNA: TGCGCCAGCAGCCAAGCAGGGCAAACTAATGAAAAACTGTTTTTT; CDR3 protein: CASSQAGQTNEKLFF
J gene: TRBJ2-1; D gene: -; clone size: few; V gene: TRBV19; CDR3 DNA: TGTGCCAGTAGTATTAAGCGTGAGCAGTTCTTC; CDR3 protein: CASSIKREQFF
J gene: TRBJ2-1; D gene: -; clone size: -; V gene: TRBV29-1; CDR3 DNA: TGCAGCGTTGAACGCCAGGGGGGCAATGAGCAGTTCTTC; CDR3 protein: CSVERQGGNEQFF
J gene: TRBJ2-5; D gene: -; clone size: -; V gene: TRBV5-1; CDR3 DNA: TGCGCCAGCAGTGTAGGGCCAACCAACACAGAGACCCAGTACTTC; CDR3 protein: CASSVGPTNTETQYF
J gene: TRBJ2-5; D gene: -; clone size: -; V gene: TRBV7-6; CDR3 DNA: TGTGCCAGCAGCCCAACCGGACAGGTTGGAGGGGGACAAGAGACCCAGTACTTC; CDR3 protein: CASSPTGQVGGGQETQYF
J gene: TRBJ2-1; D gene: TRBD1; clone size: -; V gene: TRBV2; CDR3 DNA: TGTGCCAGCACTATGACGGGACAGGGCCGTCGGAATGAGCAGTTCTTC; CDR3 protein: CASTMTGQGRRNEQFF
J gene: TRBJ2-7; D gene: -; clone size: -; V gene: TRBV20-1; CDR3 DNA: TGCACTGGCGTCCTCTCCTACGAGCAGTACTTC; CDR3 protein: CTGVLSYEQYF
J gene: TRBJ1-2; D gene: TRBD1; clone size: few; V gene: TRBV30; CDR3 DNA: TGTGCCTGGAGTAACAGGGGGGACTATGGCTACACCTTC; CDR3 protein: CAWSNRGDYGYTF
J gene: TRBJ2-7; D gene: -; clone size: -; V gene: TRBV9; CDR3 DNA: TGTGCCAGCAGCGTAAGGCCTATCGACGAGCAGTACTTC; CDR3 protein: CASSVRPIDEQYF
J gene: TRBJ1-1; D gene: -; clone size: -; V gene: TRBV6-1; CDR3 DNA: TGTGCCAGCAGCTACGCAGGGGCTGAAGCTTTCTTT; CDR3 protein: CASSYAGAEAFF
J gene: TRBJ2-5; D gene: TRBD1; clone size: -; V gene: TRBV6-5; CDR3 DNA: TGTGCCAGCAGTTACTCGAAGGGGGCGGGAGAGACCCAGTACTTC; CDR3 protein: CASSYSKGAGETQYF
J gene: TRBJ2-7; D gene: -; clone size: -; V gene: TRBV12-5; CDR3 DNA: TGTGCTAGTGGTTTGTCCCGGTACGAGCAGTACTTC; CDR3 protein: CASGLSRYEQYF
J gene: TRBJ2-1; D gene: TRBD1; clone size: once; V gene: TRBV18; CDR3 DNA: TGTGCCAGCTCACAGGGACAGGGTAACTACAATGAGCAGTTCTTC; CDR3 protein: CASSQGQGNYNEQFF
J gene: TRBJ2-2; D gene: TRBD2; clone size: few; V gene: TRBV30; CDR3 DNA: TGTGCCTGGATGGGAGGGAAGGGGACCGGGGAGCTGTTTTTT; CDR3 protein: CAWMGGKGTGELFF
J gene: TRBJ2-5; D gene: -; clone size: many; V gene: TRBV7-2; CDR3 DNA: TGTGCCAGCAGCCCGACCGCGGCCCAAGAGACCCAGTACTTC; CDR3 protein: CASSPTAAQETQYF
J gene: TRBJ1-2; D gene: -; clone size: -; V gene: TRBV9; CDR3 DNA: TGTGCCAGCAGCGCCCAACCGGGGAGGGCTAACTATGGCTACACCTTC; CDR3 protein: CASSAQPGRANYGYTF
J gene: TRBJ1-2; D gene: TRBD1; clone size: -; V gene: TRBV4-2; CDR3 DNA: TGTGCCAGCAGCCAAGATCTAGGGACAGGGCTTGGCTACACCTTC; CDR3 protein: CASSQDLGTGLGYTF
J gene: TRBJ1-6; D gene: TRBD1; clone size: -; V gene: TRBV9; CDR3 DNA: TGTGCCAGCAGCGTAGACGGGACAGGTTCTAGCTCCTATAATTCACCCCTCCACTTT; CDR3 protein: CASSVDGTGSSSYNSPLHF
J gene: TRBJ1-2; D gene: TRBD1; clone size: -; V gene: TRBV7-9; CDR3 DNA: TGTGCCAGCAGCTTAGGACAGGGAACCTCTAACTATGGCTACACCTTC; CDR3 protein: CASSLGQGTSNYGYTF